A selection of T cell receptor beta chains follows, all from one sample in a study of blood T cell repertoires in COVID-19. The data were produced by immunoSEQ multiplex PCR, yet TCRdb's version contains in-frame clones alone and is incomplete. The sample records about 230,000 clones, more than 75% being singletons. Material: PBMCs or T cells enriched from blood (not recorded which). The source is a young man who had recovered from COVID-19. Both conserved end residues are part of each CDR3. A D gene is named only where the DNA matches it firmly. The size field is filled for only some rows; it gives once, few, many or a size class.

cdr3_length	clone_size	v_call	j_call	d_call	cdr3_aa	cdr3_nt
13	.	TRBV18	TRBJ1-1	.	CASFFDRNTEAFF	TGTGCCAGCTTTTTTGACAGGAACACTGAAGCTTTCTTT
14	once	TRBV10-2	TRBJ1-1	.	CASSYATANTEAFF	TGCGCCAGCAGTTACGCGACAGCGAACACTGAAGCTTTCTTT
14	.	TRBV28	TRBJ1-1	TRBD1	CASGRDRQNTEAFF	TGTGCCAGCGGGAGGGACAGGCAGAACACTGAAGCTTTCTTT
15	.	TRBV5-6	TRBJ1-6	TRBD1	CASSWDRGSNSPLHF	TGTGCCAGCAGCTGGGACAGGGGCAGCAATTCACCCCTCCACTTT
14	.	TRBV10-3	TRBJ1-6	TRBD1	CATSLGQNNSPLHF	TGTGCCACCTCTCTGGGACAGAATAATTCACCCCTCCACTTT
13	once	TRBV24-1	TRBJ2-5	.	CATSEERQETQYF	TGTGCCACCAGTGAGGAGCGCCAAGAGACCCAGTACTTC
16	.	TRBV9	TRBJ2-5	TRBD2	CASSPRPSGGQETQYF	TGTGCCAGCAGCCCCCGTCCTAGCGGGGGACAAGAGACCCAGTACTTC
15	few	TRBV5-4	TRBJ2-7	TRBD2	CASSLSTSGIYEQYF	TGTGCCAGCAGCTTGAGTACTAGCGGGATTTACGAGCAGTACTTC
15	.	TRBV2	TRBJ1-6	.	CASVERDSYNSPLHF	TGTGCCAGCGTCGAGAGGGACTCCTATAATTCACCCCTCCACTTT
14	once	TRBV30	TRBJ2-3	TRBD2	CAWSAGGLSDTQYF	TGTGCCTGGAGTGCCGGGGGACTATCAGATACGCAGTATTTT
16	.	TRBV7-8	TRBJ2-1	.	CASSLGPAESYNEQFF	TGTGCCAGCAGCTTAGGCCCAGCGGAATCCTACAATGAGCAGTTCTTC
16	.	TRBV9	TRBJ2-7	TRBD2	CASSFSTSGRVGEQYF	TGTGCCAGCAGCTTCTCGACTAGCGGGAGGGTCGGCGAGCAGTACTTC
13	.	TRBV6-5	TRBJ1-3	.	CASSTGDGNTIYF	TGTGCCAGTAGCACGGGGGACGGAAACACCATATATTTT
14	.	TRBV5-1	TRBJ2-1	TRBD2	CASSSPASGGEQFF	TGCGCCAGCAGCTCCCCAGCTAGCGGCGGTGAGCAGTTCTTC
15	.	TRBV24-1	TRBJ2-3	TRBD1	CATSDKNRGLDTQYF	TGTGCCACCAGTGACAAAAACAGGGGGCTGGATACGCAGTATTTT
17	.	TRBV27	TRBJ2-7	.	CASSPQTQDTAKVEQYF	TGTGCCAGCAGCCCTCAAACCCAGGACACGGCTAAGGTGGAGCAGTACTTC
14	.	TRBV19	TRBJ1-5	.	CASSSAGRNQPQHF	TGTGCCAGTAGTAGCGCAGGGCGCAATCAGCCCCAGCATTTT
14	.	TRBV28	TRBJ1-3	TRBD1	CASSWGTARNTIYF	TGTGCCAGCAGTTGGGGGACAGCTAGAAACACCATATATTTT
14	.	TRBV28	TRBJ1-5	.	CASSFLAGNQPQHF	TGTGCCAGCAGTTTTTTAGCGGGCAATCAGCCCCAGCATTTT
17	.	TRBV9	TRBJ2-1	TRBD2	CASSRRLLADGGNEQFF	TGTGCCAGCAGCCGCCGACTACTAGCGGACGGGGGTAATGAGCAGTTCTTC
16	.	TRBV11-2	TRBJ1-5	.	CASSLNGERGNQPQHF	TGTGCCAGCAGCCTAAACGGGGAACGGGGCAATCAGCCCCAGCATTTT
12	.	TRBV28	TRBJ1-5	.	CASSTRELTQHF	TGTGCCAGCAGTACGAGGGAGTTGACCCAGCATTTT
15	.	TRBV10-3	TRBJ2-3	TRBD1	CAIRPGQGATDTQYF	TGTGCCATCAGACCGGGACAGGGGGCAACAGATACGCAGTATTTT
12	.	TRBV28	TRBJ2-1	TRBD1	CASSRGYNEQFF	TGTGCCAGCAGCAGGGGGTACAATGAGCAGTTCTTC
11	.	TRBV6-4	TRBJ2-1	.	CARRAGHEQFF	TGTGCCCGGAGGGCCGGCCATGAGCAGTTCTTC
16	.	TRBV19	TRBJ1-5	TRBD1	CASSTWTGGLNQPQHF	TGTGCCAGTAGTACCTGGACAGGGGGTTTGAATCAGCCCCAGCATTTT
14	.	TRBV7-8	TRBJ2-3	.	CASSLFPNTDTQYF	TGTGCCAGCAGCTTATTTCCTAACACAGATACGCAGTATTTT
17	many	TRBV2	TRBJ1-2	TRBD1	CASSPDRDRADSYGYTF	TGTGCCAGCAGCCCAGATCGGGACAGGGCTGATTCTTATGGCTACACCTTC
14	.	TRBV7-9	TRBJ2-5	.	CASSRTGGKETQYF	TGTGCCAGCAGCCGGACCGGAGGGAAAGAGACCCAGTACTTC
16	.	TRBV4-1	TRBJ2-7	.	CASSQGRVGSSYEQYF	TGCGCCAGCAGCCAAGGGCGGGTCGGGAGCTCCTACGAGCAGTACTTC
15	.	TRBV28	TRBJ1-5	TRBD1	CASSPSGQGDQPQHF	TGTGCCAGCAGTCCCTCGGGACAGGGGGATCAGCCCCAGCATTTT
16	.	TRBV5-4	TRBJ2-2	TRBD2	CASSEGLAGGAGELFF	TGTGCCAGCAGCGAAGGACTAGCGGGGGGTGCCGGGGAGCTGTTTTTT
17	.	TRBV5-7	TRBJ1-5	.	CASSRGTSRSSNQPQHF	TGTGCCAGCAGCAGGGGGACGTCCCGTTCGAGCAATCAGCCCCAGCATTTT
13	few	TRBV5-5	TRBJ1-1	.	CASSLARNTEAFF	TGTGCCAGCAGCTTAGCAAGGAACACTGAAGCTTTCTTT
16	few	TRBV28	TRBJ2-7	TRBD1	CASSRRGQGSSYEQYF	TGTGCCAGCAGTCGCCGGGGACAGGGGTCCTCCTACGAGCAGTACTTC
14	.	TRBV13	TRBJ2-7	.	CASSLRDGGRKQYF	TGTGCCAGCAGCTTAAGGGACGGAGGGCGTAAGCAGTACTTC
12	.	TRBV4-1	TRBJ2-5	.	CASSQESETQYF	TGCGCCAGCAGCCAAGAGTCGGAGACCCAGTACTTC
14	.	TRBV5-1	TRBJ2-5	.	CASARLEYQETQYF	TGCGCCAGCGCTCGTCTAGAGTACCAAGAGACCCAGTACTTC
15	.	TRBV5-1	TRBJ2-7	TRBD1	CASRKNRDSTYEQYF	TGCGCCAGCAGAAAAAACCGGGACAGCACCTACGAGCAGTACTTC
15	.	TRBV5-4	TRBJ2-3	.	CASRTLDSSTDTQYF	TGTGCCAGCAGGACTCTGGACAGTAGCACAGATACGCAGTATTTT
18	once	TRBV5-1	TRBJ1-3	TRBD1	CASSLGPQRQGTGNTIYF	TGCGCCAGCAGCTTGGGCCCTCAGAGACAGGGAACCGGAAACACCATATATTTT
16	.	TRBV5-4	TRBJ2-7	TRBD2	CASSGRTSGSSYEQYF	TGTGCCAGCAGCGGGCGGACTAGCGGGAGCTCCTACGAGCAGTACTTC
13	.	TRBV19	TRBJ1-1	TRBD1	CATRQGLTTEAFF	TGTGCCACTCGACAGGGATTGACCACTGAAGCTTTCTTT
14	.	TRBV28	TRBJ2-3	TRBD1	CASRGTGGLDTQYF	TGTGCCAGCAGGGGGACAGGGGGCTTGGATACGCAGTATTTT
16	.	TRBV4-1	TRBJ1-5	.	CASSQAGRGSNQPQHF	TGCGCCAGCAGCCAAGCGGGCAGGGGAAGCAATCAGCCCCAGCATTTT
14	once	TRBV28	TRBJ1-5	.	CASSSEAYNQPQHF	TGTGCCAGCAGTTCGGAAGCGTACAATCAGCCCCAGCATTTT
16	many	TRBV6-6	TRBJ2-1	TRBD2	CASSYSRDGGVFEQFF	TGTGCCAGCAGTTACTCCAGGGACGGGGGGGTATTTGAGCAGTTCTTC
13	.	TRBV28	TRBJ2-3	TRBD2	CASSTSPGGTQYF	TGTGCCAGCAGCACTTCTCCGGGGGGAACGCAGTATTTT